These T cell receptor beta chains were read from a single sample in a study of radiotherapy plus CTLA-4 blockade in lung cancer. Repertoires were generated with immunoSEQ multiplex PCR, while TCRdb's copy carries only in-frame clones and drops some. This sample carries about 59,000 clones, 70% to 85% of them seen once, and the ten largest clones take roughly 6.7%. The sequences come from peripheral blood, collected from a patient treated with radiotherapy plus ipilimumab. These receptors were taken from a human donor with non-small cell lung cancer whose response to radiotherapy plus ipilimumab could not be evaluated. The CDR3 runs from the conserved cysteine through the conserved F or W. A D gene is named only where the DNA matches it firmly. Expanded clones get a size class; other rows say once, few or many, or leave the size out.

size,D,J,V,DNA,CDR3
NA,NA,TRBJ1-5,TRBV6-5,TGTGCCAGCAGTGGTCTAGTGGGCAATCAGCCCCAGCATTTT,CASSGLVGNQPQHF
medium-sized,NA,TRBJ1-4,TRBV30,TGTGCCCTGGAGTACCGCGCTAATGAAAAACTGTTTTTT,CALEYRANEKLFF
NA,TRBD2,TRBJ2-1,TRBV10-1,TGCGCCAGCAGTGACCAGCTAGCGGGGCAGTTCTTC,CASSDQLAGQFF
NA,NA,TRBJ1-2,TRBV6-5,TGTGCCAGCAGGGACACGGGGGGAGTTAACTATGGCTACACCTTC,CASRDTGGVNYGYTF
NA,NA,TRBJ1-4,TRBV2,TGTGCCAGCAGTATCCGGTACCTCGTTAATGAAAAACTGTTTTTT,CASSIRYLVNEKLFF
once,NA,TRBJ1-5,TRBV19,TGTGCCAGTAGTATATACAATCAGCCCCAGCATTTT,CASSIYNQPQHF
NA,NA,TRBJ2-5,TRBV5-1,TGCGCCAGCAGCTTGACAGTGAAAGAGACCCAGTACTTC,CASSLTVKETQYF
NA,NA,TRBJ2-7,TRBV6-4,TGTGCCAGCAGATGGACGAGGAGGGAGAGAGTCCACGAGCAGTACTTC,CASRWTRRERVHEQYF
NA,NA,TRBJ1-2,TRBV6-1,TGTGCCAGCAGGACAGAAGTTGGGTATGGCTACACCTTC,CASRTEVGYGYTF
NA,TRBD1,TRBJ2-7,TRBV6-1,TGTGCCAGCAGTGACTCCCGGACAGGGGTGTACTTC,CASSDSRTGVYF
NA,NA,TRBJ1-1,TRBV5-8,TGTGCCAGCAGCTTTCAGGAGGGTTACACTGAAGCTTTCTTT,CASSFQEGYTEAFF
NA,NA,TRBJ1-5,TRBV9,TGTGCCAGCAGCGTAACCCCCGAGGGTCAGCCCCAGCATTTT,CASSVTPEGQPQHF
NA,NA,TRBJ1-2,TRBV2,TGTGCCAGCAGCATCCAGGCTAACTATGGCTACACCTTC,CASSIQANYGYTF
NA,NA,TRBJ1-5,TRBV2,TGTGCCAGCAGTGAGGGGCGAAGCAATCAGCCCCAGCATTTT,CASSEGRSNQPQHF
NA,NA,TRBJ2-1,TRBV6-5,TGTGCCAGCAGTCGTGCGGGCTCCTACAATGAGCAGTTCTTC,CASSRAGSYNEQFF
NA,TRBD1,TRBJ1-2,TRBV11-2,TGTGCCAGCAGCTTAGAAATGGTAGGGGGCGCCCATGGCTACACCTTC,CASSLEMVGGAHGYTF
NA,TRBD1,TRBJ1-2,TRBV10-3,TGTGCCATCAGTAGGGGACGACAGGGTGCAAACTATGGCTACACCTTC,CAISRGRQGANYGYTF
NA,NA,TRBJ2-7,TRBV29-1,TGCAGCGTTGAAATGAGCTACGAGCAGTACTTC,CSVEMSYEQYF
NA,TRBD1,TRBJ2-6,TRBV19,TGTGCCAGTACTAAACCCACGGGACAGGGTGGGGCCAACGTCCTGACTTTC,CASTKPTGQGGANVLTF
NA,NA,TRBJ1-4,TRBV7-2,TGTGCCAGCAGCCCCTCTGGTGGGGGCGGCGAAAAACTGTTTTTT,CASSPSGGGGEKLFF
once,TRBD2,TRBJ2-1,TRBV29-1,TGCAGCGCCGTGGGACTAGCGGGCCACTACAATGAGCAGTTCTTC,CSAVGLAGHYNEQFF
few,NA,TRBJ2-5,TRBV4-1,TGCGCCAGCAGCTTAGAGCGGCGAGAGACCCAGTACTTC,CASSLERRETQYF